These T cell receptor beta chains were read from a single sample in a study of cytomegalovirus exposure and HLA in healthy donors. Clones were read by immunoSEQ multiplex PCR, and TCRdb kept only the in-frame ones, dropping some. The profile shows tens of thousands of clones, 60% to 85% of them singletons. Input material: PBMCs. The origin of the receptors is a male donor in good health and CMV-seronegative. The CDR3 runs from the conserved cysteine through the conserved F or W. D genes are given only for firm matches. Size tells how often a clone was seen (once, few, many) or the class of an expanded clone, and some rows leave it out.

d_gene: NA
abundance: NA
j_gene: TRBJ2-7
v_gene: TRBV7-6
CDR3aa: CASSLGRDTYEQYF
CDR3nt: TGTGCCAGCAGCTTAGGACGGGACACGTACGAGCAGTACTTC

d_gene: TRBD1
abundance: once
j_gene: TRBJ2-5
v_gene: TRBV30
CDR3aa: CAWVGTGQGAGETQYF
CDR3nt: TGTGCCTGGGTAGGTACGGGACAGGGGGCAGGGGAGACCCAGTACTTC

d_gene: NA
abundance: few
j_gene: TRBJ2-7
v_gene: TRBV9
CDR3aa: CASSLRDGRGYEQYF
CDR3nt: TGTGCCAGCAGCTTAAGAGATGGCAGGGGCTACGAGCAGTACTTC

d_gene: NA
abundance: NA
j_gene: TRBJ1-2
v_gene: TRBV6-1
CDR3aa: CASSKPGQINYGYTF
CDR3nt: TGTGCCAGCTCAAAACCCGGACAGATCAACTATGGCTACACCTTC

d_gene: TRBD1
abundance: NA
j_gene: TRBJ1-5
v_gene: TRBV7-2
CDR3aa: CASSLGVQGAGQPQHF
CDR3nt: TGTGCCAGCAGCTTAGGAGTTCAGGGGGCCGGACAGCCCCAGCATTTT

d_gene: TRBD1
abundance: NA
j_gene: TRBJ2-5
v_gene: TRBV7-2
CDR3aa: CASRSGTGVWGQETQYF
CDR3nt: TGTGCCAGCAGGTCCGGGACAGGGGTATGGGGACAAGAGACCCAGTACTTC

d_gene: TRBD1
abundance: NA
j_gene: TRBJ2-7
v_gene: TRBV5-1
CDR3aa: CASRSGGGYEQYF
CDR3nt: TGCGCCAGCAGGTCAGGGGGCGGCTACGAGCAGTACTTC

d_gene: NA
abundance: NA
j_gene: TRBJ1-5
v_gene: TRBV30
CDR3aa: CAWSVELSQPQHF
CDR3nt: TGTGCCTGGAGTGTCGAGTTAAGTCAGCCCCAGCATTTT

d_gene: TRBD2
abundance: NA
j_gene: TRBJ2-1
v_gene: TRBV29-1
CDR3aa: CSVAPTSGSEQFF
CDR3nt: TGCAGCGTTGCCCCGACTAGCGGGAGCGAGCAGTTCTTC

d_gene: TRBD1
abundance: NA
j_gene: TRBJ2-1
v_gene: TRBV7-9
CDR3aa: CASSLVQGAFDNEQFF
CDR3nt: TGTGCCAGCAGCTTAGTCCAGGGGGCTTTTGACAATGAGCAGTTCTTC

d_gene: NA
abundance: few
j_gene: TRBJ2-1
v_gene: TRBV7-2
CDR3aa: CASSFPRDTIGTGYNEQFF
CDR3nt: TGTGCCAGCAGCTTCCCCCGGGACACCATAGGGACGGGGTACAATGAGCAGTTCTTC

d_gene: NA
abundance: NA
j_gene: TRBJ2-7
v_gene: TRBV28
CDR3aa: CASSPLKAGPEQYF
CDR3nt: TGTGCCAGCAGTCCCCTTAAGGCGGGCCCCGAGCAGTACTTC

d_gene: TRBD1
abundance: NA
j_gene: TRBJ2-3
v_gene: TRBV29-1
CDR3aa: CSVTGAGTDTQYF
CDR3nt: TGCAGCGTGACAGGGGCGGGGACAGATACGCAGTATTTT

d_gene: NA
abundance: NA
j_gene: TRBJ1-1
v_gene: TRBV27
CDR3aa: CASKIKPGQGLTEAFF
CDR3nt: TGTGCCAGCAAAATTAAACCGGGACAAGGGCTCACTGAAGCTTTCTTT

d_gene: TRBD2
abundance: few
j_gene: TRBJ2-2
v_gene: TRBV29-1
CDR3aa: CSVQSLAGGYLSTGELFF
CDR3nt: TGCAGCGTTCAGAGCCTAGCGGGGGGTTATCTTAGTACCGGGGAGCTGTTTTTT

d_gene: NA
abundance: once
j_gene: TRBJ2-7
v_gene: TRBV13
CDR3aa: CASSSRGDPWGRNEQYF
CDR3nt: TGTGCCAGCAGCTCCCGGGGCGACCCCTGGGGGAGGAACGAGCAGTACTTC

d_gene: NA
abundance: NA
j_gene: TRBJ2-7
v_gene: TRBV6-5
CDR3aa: CASSYAPGREQYF
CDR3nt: TGTGCCAGCAGTTACGCGCCAGGGCGCGAGCAGTACTTC

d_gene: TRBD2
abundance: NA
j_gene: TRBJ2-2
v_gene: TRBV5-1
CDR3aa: CASSLVLAGRTGELFF
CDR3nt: TGCGCCAGCAGCTTGGTGCTAGCGGGGCGCACCGGGGAGCTGTTTTTT

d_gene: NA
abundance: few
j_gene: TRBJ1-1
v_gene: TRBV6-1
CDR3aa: CASSGGQIWGTEAFF
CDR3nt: TGTGCCAGCAGTGGGGGCCAAATCTGGGGCACTGAAGCTTTCTTT

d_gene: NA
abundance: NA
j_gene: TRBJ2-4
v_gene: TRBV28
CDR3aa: CASSPRVYPEGIQYF
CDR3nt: TGTGCCAGCAGCCCCCGGGTATACCCGGAGGGCATTCAGTACTTC

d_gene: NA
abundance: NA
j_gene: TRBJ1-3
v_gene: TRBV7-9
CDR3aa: CSSSLVQVGNTIYF
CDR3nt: TGTTCCAGCAGCTTAGTACAGGTGGGAAACACCATATATTTT

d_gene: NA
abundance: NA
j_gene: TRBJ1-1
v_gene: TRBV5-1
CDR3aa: CASSLEPGMNTEAFF
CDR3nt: TGCGCCAGCAGCTTGGAACCCGGGATGAACACTGAAGCTTTCTTT

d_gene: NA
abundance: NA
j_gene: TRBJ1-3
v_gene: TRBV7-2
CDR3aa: CASSLGSLSSGNTIYF
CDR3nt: TGTGCCAGCAGCTTGGGCAGCCTAAGCTCTGGAAACACCATATATTTT

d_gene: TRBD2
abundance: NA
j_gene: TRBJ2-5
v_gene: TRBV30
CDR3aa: CAWNPGAGGETQYF
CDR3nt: TGTGCCTGGAATCCCGGGGCGGGGGGAGAGACCCAGTACTTC

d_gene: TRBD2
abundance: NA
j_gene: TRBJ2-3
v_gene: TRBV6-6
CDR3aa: CASIAGLTDTQYF
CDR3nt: TGTGCCAGTATAGCGGGACTCACAGATACGCAGTATTTT

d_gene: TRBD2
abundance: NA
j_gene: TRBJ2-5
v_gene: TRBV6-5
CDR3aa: CASRLAGGEQETQYF
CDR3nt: TGTGCCAGCAGATTAGCGGGGGGGGAACAAGAGACCCAGTACTTC

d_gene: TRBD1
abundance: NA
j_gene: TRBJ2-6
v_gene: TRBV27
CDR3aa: CASSSRQGARSGANVLTF
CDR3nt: TGTGCCAGCAGTTCCCGACAGGGGGCGCGGTCTGGGGCCAACGTCCTGACTTTC

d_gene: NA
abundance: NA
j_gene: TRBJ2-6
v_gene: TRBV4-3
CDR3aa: CASSQGLGLSSGANVLTF
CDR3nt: TGCGCCAGCAGCCAAGGACTTGGTTTGAGCTCTGGGGCCAACGTCCTGACTTTC

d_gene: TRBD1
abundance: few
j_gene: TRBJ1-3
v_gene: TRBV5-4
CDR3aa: CASSQGTGGNTIYF
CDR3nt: TGTGCCAGCAGCCAAGGGACAGGGGGAAACACCATATATTTT

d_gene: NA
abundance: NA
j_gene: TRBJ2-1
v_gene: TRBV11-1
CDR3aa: CASSLRTGQTRNEQFF
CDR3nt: TGTGCCAGCAGCCTCAGGACAGGCCAGACTAGAAATGAGCAGTTCTTC

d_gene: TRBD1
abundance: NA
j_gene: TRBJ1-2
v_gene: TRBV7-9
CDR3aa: CASSLATGTGGFGYTF
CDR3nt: TGTGCCAGCAGCTTAGCCACCGGGACAGGGGGGTTTGGCTACACCTTC

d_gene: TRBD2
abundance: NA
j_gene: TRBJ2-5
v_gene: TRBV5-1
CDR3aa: CASSSSSGRQETQYF
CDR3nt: TGCGCCAGCAGCTCCTCTAGCGGGAGGCAAGAGACCCAGTACTTC

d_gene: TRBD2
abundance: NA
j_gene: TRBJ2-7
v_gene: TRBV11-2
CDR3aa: CASSLDGGGRAYEQYF
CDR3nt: TGTGCCAGCAGCTTAGACGGGGGAGGGCGGGCCTACGAGCAGTACTTC

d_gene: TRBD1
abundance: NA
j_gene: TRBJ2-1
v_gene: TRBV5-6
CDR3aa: CASSWDRGAYNEQFF
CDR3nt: TGTGCCAGCAGCTGGGACAGGGGGGCCTACAATGAGCAGTTCTTC

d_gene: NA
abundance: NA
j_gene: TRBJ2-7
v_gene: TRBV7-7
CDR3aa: CASSLEGGYEQYF
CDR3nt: TGTGCCAGCAGCTTAGAAGGGGGCTACGAGCAGTACTTC

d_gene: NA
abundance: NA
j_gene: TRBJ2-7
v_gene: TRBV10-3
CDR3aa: CAISEGGGRYEQYF
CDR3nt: TGTGCCATCAGTGAGGGCGGAGGTCGATACGAGCAGTACTTC

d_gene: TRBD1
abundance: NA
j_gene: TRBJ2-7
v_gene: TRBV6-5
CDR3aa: CASSPRDRAYEQYF
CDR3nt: TGTGCCAGCAGTCCGCGGGACAGGGCCTACGAGCAGTACTTC

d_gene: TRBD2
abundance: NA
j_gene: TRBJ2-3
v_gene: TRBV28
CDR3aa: CASSFQPPSGRRDTDTQYF
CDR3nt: TGTGCCAGCAGTTTTCAGCCACCTAGCGGGAGGAGGGACACAGATACGCAGTATTTT

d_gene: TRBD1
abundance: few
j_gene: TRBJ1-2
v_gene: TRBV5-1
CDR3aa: CASSPITTGKNYGYPF
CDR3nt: TGCGCCAGCAGCCCTATCACGACAGGGAAGAACTATGGCTACCCCTTC

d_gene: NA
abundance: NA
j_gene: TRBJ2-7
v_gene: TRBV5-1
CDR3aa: CASSLVEAYEQYF
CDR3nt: TGCGCCAGCAGCTTGGTAGAGGCCTACGAGCAGTACTTC

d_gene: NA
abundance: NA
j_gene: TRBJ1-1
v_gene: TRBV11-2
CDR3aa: CASRRLGEGPGTEAFF
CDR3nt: TGTGCCAGCAGACGATTGGGGGAGGGGCCGGGCACTGAAGCTTTCTTT

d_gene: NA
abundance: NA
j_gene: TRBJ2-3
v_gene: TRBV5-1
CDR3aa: CASSLAAGVRYF
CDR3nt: TGCGCCAGCAGCTTGGCCGCAGGGGTGCGGTATTTT